This entry lists 12 T cell receptor beta chains sequenced from one sample in a study of PD-1 blockade in classical Hodgkin lymphoma. Clones were sequenced by immunoSEQ multiplex PCR, and TCRdb holds only the in-frame ones, with some missing. The data show about 97,000 clones, with roughly 89% seen just once and about 6.1% held by the top ten. Each patient experienced a relapse that followed autologous stem cell transplantation, and brentuximab vedotin exposure varied. Source: peripheral blood mononuclear cells (PBMCs), taken before the second cycle of nivolumab. These receptors were taken from a human donor with classical Hodgkin lymphoma.

The V gene is TRBV5-4, the J gene TRBJ2-3; D unresolved. In germline, CDR1 is SGHNT, CDR2 YYREEE (reference sequence). V shed 1 base and J shed 0 bases, with 9 bases lying between them. The CDR3 totals 15 residues. CDR3 in DNA: TGTGCCAGCAGCTTGATACGAACTAGCACAGATACGCAGTATTTT. Protein sequence: CASSLIRTSTDTQYF.

The chain employs TRBV2 and TRBJ1-4, with D unclear. The germline gives CDR1 SNHLY, CDR2 FYNNEI. Between the trimmed V and J ends, which lost 6 bases and 6 bases, there was a span of 5 bases. This CDR3 has 11 residues. CDR3 protein: CASRGYEKLFF. CDR3 sequence (DNA): TGTGCCAGCAGGGGGTATGAAAAACTGTTTTTT.

The J gene is TRBJ1-2, the V gene TRBV6-6; D remains ambiguous. The V end lost 2 bases, the J end lost 4 bases, and 2 bases lay between the germline ends. This CDR3 region has 11 residues. Germline CDR1 reads MNHNY; CDR2 reads SVGAGI (reference sequence). The CDR3 region is CASSYTYGYTF. DNA for the CDR3: TGTGCCAGCAGTTACACCTATGGCTACACCTTC.

The chain's CDR3 is CASSPQGAEQYF. CDR3 DNA: TGTGCCAGCAGTCCCCAGGGGGCCGAGCAGTACTTC. V is TRBV27 and J is TRBJ2-7; 8 bases align to TRBD1. This CDR3 has 12 amino acids. V was clipped by 5 bases and J by 6 bases; unmatched bases: 3. Germline values: CDR1 MNHEY, CDR2 SMNVEV (reference sequence).

The chain is built from TRBV5-5 and TRBJ1-1; D unresolved. The CDR3 totals 14 residues. Germline V CDR1 and CDR2: SGHKS, YYEKEE (reference sequence). V was cut by 4 bases and J by 1 base, with 11 bases left in between. This CDR3 is CASSPLRGNTEAFF. Written as DNA, the CDR3 is TGTGCCAGCAGCCCACTGCGCGGGAACACTGAAGCTTTCTTT. The entire variable domain, with the rest obtained from reference TRBV5-5 and TRBJ1-1, is as follows: DAGVTQSPTHLIKTRGQQVTLRCSPISGHKSVSWYQQVLGQGPQFIFQYYEKEERGRGNFPDRFSARQFPNYSSELNVNALLLGDSALYLCASSPLRGNTEAFFGQGTRLTVV.

The CDR3 nucleotides read TGCGCCAGCAGCCCGCAGTGGCGGGTGGAGGAGACCCAGTACTTC. Amino acid sequence: CASSPQWRVEETQYF. This chain connects TRBV5-1 to TRBJ2-5; TRBD2 is a possible D gene (5 bases). Germline CDR1 is SGHRS and CDR2 is YFSETQ. The CDR3 consists of 15 residues. Trimming took off 4 bases at V and 5 bases at J, with 18 bases between the two ends.

The chain employs TRBV2 and TRBJ2-1; 7 nucleotides agree with TRBD2. J was trimmed by 4 bases and V by 4 bases; bases with no gene match: 7. Germline CDR1 and CDR2: SNHLY and FYNNEI. The CDR3 sequence is 15 residues long. The CDR3 nucleotides are TGTGCCAGCAGTGGGGGGTCTAGCGGATACAATGAGCAGTTCTTC. Residues: CASSGGSSGYNEQFF.

The V gene is TRBV16, the J gene TRBJ2-5, with D perhaps being TRBD1 or TRBD2 (6 bases each). Germline lookup yields CDR1 KGHSY and CDR2 FQNENV. V gave up 2 bases and J gave up 4 bases, with 11 bases separating them. The CDR3 has 14 amino acids. The CDR3, as DNA: TGTGCCAGCAGCCAAATTGGAGGGGGAGAGACCCAGTACTTC. Translating it yields CASSQIGGGETQYF.

This chain uses TRBV9 with TRBJ2-3; tentative D call: TRBD2 (7 bases). The germline V and J ends were trimmed by 4 bases and 6 bases, with 18 bases remaining between them. The CDR3 runs 15 residues. Germline CDR1 SGDLS, CDR2 YYNGEE. CDR3 in amino acids: CASSPGGQGWDTQYF. CDR3 nucleotides: TGTGCCAGCAGCCCCGGGGGGCAGGGGTGGGATACGCAGTATTTT.

The genes are TRBV29-1 and TRBJ2-3, with no clear D. Germline V gene sequence: CDR1 SQVTM, CDR2 ANQGSEA. Trimming cost V 4 bases and J 4 bases, with 12 bases left between them. The CDR3 loop spans 13 amino acids. The CDR3 spells CSVANLRADTQYF. The CDR3 bases are TGCAGCGTTGCAAACCTACGGGCAGATACGCAGTATTTT.

This clone was found a few times. The V call is TRBV7-2, the J call TRBJ1-5, with D unresolved. CDR1 and CDR2 from the germline V gene are SGHTA and FQGNSA. CDR3 length: 12 residues. V lost 5 bases to trimming and J lost 4 bases, with 6 bases between them. The CDR3: CASSGVNQPQHF. DNA for the CDR3: TGTGCCAGCAGCGGGGTTAATCAGCCCCAGCATTTT.

The chain employs TRBV25-1 and TRBJ2-5, with 12 bases lining up with TRBD2. Germline V gene sequence: CDR1 MGHDK, CDR2 SYGVNS. Trimming removed 3 bases from V and 5 bases from J; junction bases left unmatched: 7. The CDR3 runs 16 residues. Written as DNA, the CDR3 is TGTGCCAGCAGTGAGCAGGCTAGCGGGGGGGGTGAGACCCAGTACTTC. Translation: CASSEQASGGGETQYF.